A single sample is the source of the 25 T cell receptor beta chains below, sequenced in a study of CD8+ T cells in alopecia areata. Extracted RNA was reverse transcribed into cDNA, the sequencing template. Assay: immunoSEQ multiplex PCR; the TCRdb copy retains only in-frame clones and omits some. This sample carries under 300,000 clones, roughly 69% of them seen once, and the ten largest clones take approximately 1.2%. Material: CD4+ T cells sorted from blood, obtained at week 0. These receptors all come from a human donor with alopecia areata.

As DNA, the CDR3 is TGCGCCAGCTCCGTGGGATCCGAGCAGTACTTC. Its translation is CASSVGSEQYF. The chain recombines TRBV5-1 with TRBJ2-7; D is uncertain. Germline loops: CDR1 SGHRS, CDR2 YFSETQ. Trimming pared 7 bases from V and 6 bases from J, leaving 11 bases between. The CDR3 runs to 11 residues. Using reference TRBV5-1 and TRBJ2-7 for the parts outside the CDR3, the full variable domain is KAGVTQTPRYLIKTRGQQVTLSCSPISGHRSVSWYQQTPGQGLQFLFEYFSETQRNKGNFPGRFSGRQFSNSRSEMNVSTLELGDSALYLCASSVGSEQYFGPGTRLTVT.

V and J are TRBV30 and TRBJ2-4, with D maybe TRBD1 (7 bases). The ends were cut back, 0 bases at V and 7 bases at J, with 16 bases in the middle. The CDR3 runs to 15 residues. Germline-derived CDR1 and CDR2 are GTSNPN and SVGIG (reference sequence). CDR3: CAWSVRAGGRNIQYF. In DNA, the CDR3 is TGTGCCTGGAGTGTACGGGCAGGGGGGAGGAACATTCAGTACTTC.

The sample holds a few counts of this clone. An end of the junction differs from the germline gene, which may be a read error. CDR3 sequence (DNA): TGTGCCAGCAGGGAAGACAGGGGTGGGAACATTCAGTACTTC. It is translated as CASREDRGGNIQYF. J is TRBJ2-4 and V is TRBV2; 8 nucleotides agree with TRBD1. The CDR3 consists of 14 residues. Germline values: CDR1 SNHLY, CDR2 FYNNEI.

This clone was seen once. This chain's CDR3 is CASSRSSGEETQYF. The CDR3 DNA sequence: TGTGCCAGCAGCCGGTCTAGCGGGGAGGAGACCCAGTACTTC. The chain is built from TRBV4-2 and TRBJ2-5, with TRBD2 identical over 9 bases. The CDR3 is 14 amino acids. Germline trimming cut 4 bases from V and 5 bases from J; bases unmatched to any gene: 5. In germline, CDR1 is LGHNA, CDR2 YNFKEQ.

The chain uses TRBV29-1 and TRBJ1-2; a weak D match, TRBD1 (5 bases). CDR3 size: 12 residues. Per the germline V gene, CDR1 is SQVTM and CDR2 is ANQGSEA. Trimming pared 5 bases from V and 4 bases from J, leaving 11 bases between. The chain's CDR3 is CSVRQGGYGYTF. The DNA for the CDR3 is TGCAGCGTTCGGCAGGGCGGCTATGGCTACACCTTC.

The J gene is TRBJ1-2, the V gene TRBV25-1; 8 bases line up with TRBD1. Per germline, CDR1 MGHDK and CDR2 SYGVNS. The J segment lost 6 bases and the V segment lost 3 bases, leaving 6 bases of the junction unmatched. This CDR3 region has 14 residues. CDR3 loop: CASSELDRENGYTF. The CDR3 coding sequence is TGTGCCAGCAGTGAGTTGGACAGGGAAAATGGCTACACCTTC.

The chain has TRBV4-2 and TRBJ2-1, with 9 bases matching TRBD2. CDR1 is LGHNA and CDR2 is YNFKEQ in the germline V gene. The J segment lost 5 bases and the V segment lost 2 bases, leaving 4 bases of the junction unmatched. There are 15 residues in the CDR3. CDR3 region: CASSQPGLAHNEQFF. The DNA for the CDR3 is TGTGCCAGCAGCCAACCGGGACTAGCCCACAATGAGCAGTTCTTC.

The CDR3: CASSLDGQSTDTQYF. CDR3 sequence (DNA): TGCGCCAGCAGCTTGGATGGACAGAGCACAGATACGCAGTATTTT. The J gene is TRBJ2-3, the V gene TRBV5-1; tentative D call: TRBD1 (6 bases). Germline lookup yields CDR1 SGHRS and CDR2 YFSETQ. With 0 bases removed from V and 0 bases from J, the gap between germline ends came to 8 bases. The CDR3 is made up of 15 amino acids.

This chain joins TRBV4-2 and TRBJ2-3; D remains unclear. This CDR3 region has 13 residues. In germline, CDR1 is LGHNA, CDR2 YNFKEQ. Trimming left V 2 bases short and J 2 bases short, with 5 bases between. CDR3 sequence reads: CASSQLDTDTQYF. In nucleotides, the CDR3 is TGTGCCAGCAGCCAATTAGACACAGATACGCAGTATTTT.

This clone occurred once. The V and J genes are TRBV5-1 and TRBJ1-2; maybe TRBD1 (6 bases). V shed 0 bases and J shed 4 bases, with 10 bases lying between them. CDR3 length: 14 residues. Germline lookup yields CDR1 SGHRS and CDR2 YFSETQ. CDR3 bases: TGCGCCAGCAGCTTGGACGGGGGCGGCTATGGCTACACCTTC. It codes for CASSLDGGGYGYTF.

This clone was picked up a small number of times. The J gene is TRBJ1-4, the V gene TRBV6-1; no clear D. In germline, CDR1 is MNHNS, CDR2 SASEGT. This CDR3 has 14 residues. V lost 1 base and J lost 6, with 9 bases in between. Here the CDR3 DNA reads TGTGCCAGCAGTGAAGGAGGTTTGGATGAAAAACTGTTTTTT. Encoded protein: CASSEGGLDEKLFF.

The V gene is TRBV27, the J gene TRBJ1-4, with D possibly matching TRBD1 (5 bases). Germline CDR1 and CDR2: MNHEY and SMNVEV (reference sequence). This CDR3 is 13 amino acids long. Trimming removed 6 bases from V and 8 bases from J, with 13 bases in between. This chain's CDR3 is CASSPIGDEKLFF. The CDR3 bases are TGTGCCAGCAGCCCCATAGGGGACGAAAAACTGTTTTTT.

This clone occurred a few times. V and J are TRBV7-2 and TRBJ2-2; D is unclear. The V gene lost 1 base and the J gene lost 5 bases, with 8 bases spanning the gap. In germline, CDR1 is SGHTA, CDR2 FQGNSA. The CDR3 totals 14 residues. CDR3 sequence reads: CASSLVPRTGELFF. CDR3 DNA sequence: TGTGCCAGCAGCTTAGTCCCGAGAACCGGGGAGCTGTTTTTT.

This chain links TRBV2 with TRBJ2-5; no definite D call. Deletions cut 8 bases from V and 5 bases from J, with 15 bases between. This CDR3 comprises 13 residues. Germline assignment: CDR1 SNHLY and CDR2 FYNNEI. CDR3 amino acids: CASRPSERETQYF. The CDR3 nucleotides are TGTGCCAGCCGGCCCAGCGAGAGGGAGACCCAGTACTTC.

This chain links TRBV6-5 with TRBJ2-7, with a weak D call TRBD2 (5 bases). This CDR3 spans 15 amino acids. Trimming removed 2 bases from V and 1 base from J, with 12 bases in between. Germline CDR1 reads MNHEY; CDR2 reads SVGAGI. CDR3 sequence: CASSYTRDPSYEQYF. CDR3 nucleotides: TGTGCCAGCAGTTACACCCGGGATCCTTCCTACGAGCAGTACTTC.

This clone was counted once. The V call is TRBV30, the J call TRBJ2-7, with TRBD1 identical over 11 bases. The CDR3 contains 14 residues. The germline V gene has CDR1 GTSNPN and CDR2 SVGIG (reference sequence). Trimming took 3 bases from V and 4 from J; bases not matched to a gene: 5. CDR3 protein: CAWRSGTGGYEQYF. CDR3 sequence (DNA): TGTGCCTGGAGGTCCGGGACAGGGGGTTACGAGCAGTACTTC. Based on the CDR3 plus reference TRBV30 and TRBJ2-7, the full variable domain is SQTIHQWPATLVQPVGSPLSLECTVEGTSNPNLYWYRQAAGRGLQLLFYSVGIGQISSEVPQNLSASRPQDRQFILSSKKLLLSDSGFYLCAWRSGTGGYEQYFGPGTRLTVT.

The chain combines TRBV30 with TRBJ1-1; D remains ambiguous. This CDR3 has 13 amino acids. Trimming took off 2 bases at V and 1 base at J, with 8 bases between the two ends. CDR1 is GTSNPN, CDR2 SVGIG, per germline (reference sequence). The CDR3 DNA sequence: TGTGCCTGGAGTTATGCAGCGAACACTGAAGCTTTCTTT. The encoded protein is CAWSYAANTEAFF. Full variable domain (rest looked up from reference TRBV30 and TRBJ1-1): SQTIHQWPATLVQPVGSPLSLECTVEGTSNPNLYWYRQAAGRGLQLLFYSVGIGQISSEVPQNLSASRPQDRQFILSSKKLLLSDSGFYLCAWSYAANTEAFFGQGTRLTVV.

V gene TRBV5-1 combines with J gene TRBJ2-4; D possibly uses TRBD1 or TRBD2 (5 bases each). CDR1 SGHRS and CDR2 YFSETQ come from the germline V gene. There are 14 residues in the CDR3. Trimming took off 1 base at V and 7 bases at J, with 12 bases between the two ends. In nucleotides, the CDR3 is TGCGCCAGCAGCTTGAGGCAGGGAGTTAACATTCAGTACTTC. Its translation is CASSLRQGVNIQYF. Variable domain in full (rest from reference TRBV5-1 and TRBJ2-4): KAGVTQTPRYLIKTRGQQVTLSCSPISGHRSVSWYQQTPGQGLQFLFEYFSETQRNKGNFPGRFSGRQFSNSRSEMNVSTLELGDSALYLCASSLRQGVNIQYFGAGTRLSVL.

The chain uses TRBV5-1 and TRBJ2-1; D remains ambiguous. Germline V gene data show CDR1 as SGHRS and CDR2 as YFSETQ. Trimming pared 4 bases from V and 0 bases from J, leaving 8 bases between. The CDR3 contains 14 residues. CDR3 nucleotide sequence: TGCGCCAGCAGCCAGGCCAGCTCCTACAATGAGCAGTTCTTC. Amino acids: CASSQASSYNEQFF.

The rearrangement links TRBV27 to TRBJ1-1; the D is unclear. This CDR3 has 13 amino acids. Germline-derived CDR1 and CDR2 are MNHEY and SMNVEV (reference sequence). V lost 5 bases, J lost 0 bases, and 7 bases lay in between. CDR3 nucleotides: TGTGCCAGCAGTCATAACATGAACACTGAAGCTTTCTTT. This codes for CASSHNMNTEAFF.

In its sample, this clone was seen a few times. The chain joins TRBV7-9 to TRBJ2-6; a weak D match, TRBD1 (6 bases). V lost 4 bases and J lost 0, with 19 bases in between. Germline CDR1 and CDR2: SEHNR and FQNEAQ (reference sequence). The CDR3 is made up of 19 amino acids. CDR3 region: CASSSRVGRGDSGANVLTF. The CDR3 region has the DNA TGTGCCAGCAGCTCCAGAGTAGGCAGGGGCGACTCTGGGGCCAACGTCCTGACTTTC.

This sequence joins TRBV2 and TRBJ1-2; D perhaps matches TRBD1 (6 bases). The CDR3 runs to 13 residues. Germline CDR1 is SNHLY and CDR2 is FYNNEI. Trimming pared 0 bases from V and 14 bases from J, leaving 16 bases between. In DNA form, the CDR3 reads TGTGCCAGCAGTGAAGCGAATGGGGGGGCCAGGACCTTC. It codes for CASSEANGGARTF.

The chain joins TRBV2 to TRBJ2-1; 11 nucleotides line up with TRBD1. The J segment lost 7 bases and the V segment lost 5 bases, leaving 7 bases of the junction unmatched. This CDR3 region has 15 residues. Germline-derived CDR1 and CDR2 are SNHLY and FYNNEI. The CDR3 DNA follows: TGTGCCAGCAGTCAAGAAGGACAGGGGGCAAATGAGCAGTTCTTC. It translates to CASSQEGQGANEQFF.

This clone was observed a handful of times. The chain is built from TRBV29-1 and TRBJ2-1; 8 bases are a match to TRBD2. This CDR3 is built from 13 residues. The J segment lost 7 bases and the V segment lost 4 bases, leaving 6 bases of the junction unmatched. Germline CDR1 is SQVTM and CDR2 is ANQGSEA. Here the CDR3 DNA reads TGCAGCGTTGTGAGGCTAGCGGGTAATGAGCAGTTCTTC. Protein product: CSVVRLAGNEQFF.

The chain has TRBV9 and TRBJ2-6; D may be TRBD1 (6 bases). This CDR3 has 15 residues. V lost 0 bases, J lost 2 bases, and 6 bases lay in between. Germline V gives CDR1 SGDLS, CDR2 YYNGEE. CDR3 nucleotide sequence: TGTGCCAGCAGCGTAGCAGGGGCTGGGGCCAACGTCCTGACTTTC. Translated, it gives CASSVAGAGANVLTF.